A selection of T cell receptor beta chains follows, all from one sample in a study of CD8 T cells in ankylosing spondylitis. TCRdb analysed the 5' RACE reads with MiXCR anew, one entry per CDR3 protein. The data show about 400,000 distinct CDR3 sequences, roughly 20% seen once. Sequenced input: blood, either unsorted or a sorted T cell fraction (not recorded which). These receptors originate from a male donor with ankylosing spondylitis or in good health (not recorded which). Both conserved end residues are trimmed from each CDR3. Clone size, where shown, is once, few, many, or a class for clones that have expanded.

clone size | CDR3 length | V gene | CDR3 protein
few | 11 | TRBV7-9 | ASSGIDRETQY
once | 12 | TRBV20-1 | SAREYPGANVLT
few | 12 | TRBV20-1 | SALLGTQAYEQY
few | 11 | TRBV6-1 | ASRSVAGPTQY
NA | 15 | TRBV12-3/TRBV12-4 | ASSPMTSGVLTGELF
few | 13 | TRBV7-3 | ASSLFGTCSYEQY
few | 9 | TRBV20-1 | SAENRGQQF
few | 16 | TRBV4-1 | ASSQEPASGGNTDTQY
few | 12 | TRBV7-9 | ASSPPYSPDEQF
NA | 15 | TRBV4-1 | ASSQDDASLAKNIQY
few | 12 | TRBV20-1 | SARDVSSNQPQH
few | 11 | TRBV29-1 | SVETRDTSEAF
NA | 13 | TRBV12-3/TRBV12-4 | ASSLASGNTGELF
few | 13 | TRBV7-9 | ASSLKLQRQETQY
few | 17 | TRBV20-1 | SARDQGLAGARSSYEQY
few | 11 | TRBV10-3 | AINSGQGDEQY
NA | 11 | TRBV6-1 | ATAGGNDYEQY
NA | 11 | TRBV12-3/TRBV12-4 | AAGLASYNEQF
NA | 15 | TRBV1 | TSSQIGGLAGLKTQY
NA | 11 | TRBV14 | ASSQLSHNEQF
NA | 11 | TRBV10-3 | AITQTDTDTQY
NA | 13 | TRBV3-1 | ASSRGGDLIYEQY
NA | 13 | TRBV18 | ASSPVTVSYNEQF
once | 14 | TRBV10-1 | ASSERWGGGYNEQF